These T cell receptor beta chains were read from a single sample in a study of cytomegalovirus exposure and HLA in healthy donors. Profiling relied on immunoSEQ multiplex PCR, and the TCRdb table lists in-frame clones only, not all of them. The profile shows some 140,000 clones, nearly 90% of them singletons. Sample: PBMCs. These receptors were collected from a young woman in good health and CMV-seropositive. CDR3s include the opening cysteine and the closing phenylalanine or tryptophan. A D gene is named only where the DNA matches it firmly. Size is stated for part of the rows, as once, few or many counts, or as a class when the clone is expanded.

len: 14
v_gene: TRBV7-2
d_gene: TRBD2
j_gene: TRBJ2-7
abundance: -
CDR3nt: TGTGCCAGCAGCTCGGGACTAGCGGGGGTTGAGCAGTACTTC
CDR3aa: CASSSGLAGVEQYF

len: 16
v_gene: TRBV4-1
d_gene: TRBD1
j_gene: TRBJ1-4
abundance: -
CDR3nt: TGCGCCAGCAGCCGCCTCCGGACAGGGATGGACGAAAAACTGTTTTTT
CDR3aa: CASSRLRTGMDEKLFF

len: 15
v_gene: TRBV7-9
d_gene: -
j_gene: TRBJ1-4
abundance: -
CDR3nt: TGTGCCAGCAGCTTTAGCGGAGGGCTGGGGGAAAAACTGTTTTTT
CDR3aa: CASSFSGGLGEKLFF

len: 15
v_gene: TRBV6-6
d_gene: -
j_gene: TRBJ1-1
abundance: -
CDR3nt: TGTGCCAGCAGTTCGCTGGAGTATGTGAACACTGAAGCTTTCTTT
CDR3aa: CASSSLEYVNTEAFF

len: 16
v_gene: TRBV14
d_gene: TRBD2
j_gene: TRBJ2-5
abundance: -
CDR3nt: TGTGCCAGCAGCCAATGGCTAGCGGGGGTCCAAGAGACCCAGTACTTC
CDR3aa: CASSQWLAGVQETQYF

len: 14
v_gene: TRBV5-6
d_gene: TRBD1
j_gene: TRBJ1-5
abundance: -
CDR3nt: TGTGCCAGCAGCCGCGACAGGGGCAATCAGCCCCAGCATTTT
CDR3aa: CASSRDRGNQPQHF

len: 14
v_gene: TRBV19
d_gene: -
j_gene: TRBJ1-6
abundance: few
CDR3nt: TGTGCCAGTACTCTCCGGGAGGGAAATTCACCCCTCCACTTT
CDR3aa: CASTLREGNSPLHF

len: 16
v_gene: TRBV18
d_gene: -
j_gene: TRBJ1-1
abundance: -
CDR3nt: TGTGCCAGCTCACCATTTACGGGGGGGCCGGGGACTGAAGCTTTCTTT
CDR3aa: CASSPFTGGPGTEAFF

len: 17
v_gene: TRBV6-1
d_gene: -
j_gene: TRBJ2-1
abundance: -
CDR3nt: TGTGCCAGCAGTGAAGGGTATGTGCTGAGCTCCTACAATGAGCAGTTCTTC
CDR3aa: CASSEGYVLSSYNEQFF

len: 15
v_gene: TRBV6-5
d_gene: TRBD1
j_gene: TRBJ2-2
abundance: -
CDR3nt: TGTGCCAGCACCGGACAGGGGCGACCCACCGGGGAGCTGTTTTTT
CDR3aa: CASTGQGRPTGELFF

len: 14
v_gene: TRBV7-3
d_gene: TRBD1
j_gene: TRBJ1-1
abundance: -
CDR3nt: TGTGCCAGCAGCCCCACAGGGGGTGGCACTGAAGCTTTCTTT
CDR3aa: CASSPTGGGTEAFF

len: 12
v_gene: TRBV2
d_gene: -
j_gene: TRBJ1-4
abundance: once
CDR3nt: TGTGCCAGCAGTTTCGGTGGTGAAAAACTGTTTTTT
CDR3aa: CASSFGGEKLFF

len: 16
v_gene: TRBV5-1
d_gene: -
j_gene: TRBJ2-4
abundance: -
CDR3nt: TGCGCCAGCAGCTTGAGCCCAACTCTAGCCAAAAACATTCAGTACTTC
CDR3aa: CASSLSPTLAKNIQYF

len: 14
v_gene: TRBV10-1
d_gene: -
j_gene: TRBJ1-2
abundance: many
CDR3nt: TGCGCCGCCCCTCGGGAGGGGTTAGTCTATGGCTACACCTTC
CDR3aa: CAAPREGLVYGYTF

len: 11
v_gene: TRBV27
d_gene: -
j_gene: TRBJ1-4
abundance: -
CDR3nt: TGTGCCAGCAGCACCCTGGACAGTAGGCCTTTT
CDR3aa: CASSTLDSRPF

len: 13
v_gene: TRBV5-8
d_gene: -
j_gene: TRBJ1-5
abundance: -
CDR3nt: TGTGCCAGCAGCTGGTTGGTAGATCAGCCCCAGCATTTT
CDR3aa: CASSWLVDQPQHF

len: 13
v_gene: TRBV6-5
d_gene: -
j_gene: TRBJ1-5
abundance: -
CDR3nt: TGTGCCAGCAGCCACCAGGGAATTCAGCCCCAGCATTTT
CDR3aa: CASSHQGIQPQHF

len: 17
v_gene: TRBV18
d_gene: -
j_gene: TRBJ2-7
abundance: -
CDR3nt: TGTGCCAGCTCACCACCGAGATCTCCTACAGGGTATAACGAGCAGTACTTC
CDR3aa: CASSPPRSPTGYNEQYF

len: 15
v_gene: TRBV5-1
d_gene: -
j_gene: TRBJ1-1
abundance: -
CDR3nt: TGCGCCAGCAGCCTGGACCTCGGGAGGGACACTGAAGCTTTCTTT
CDR3aa: CASSLDLGRDTEAFF

len: 13
v_gene: TRBV28
d_gene: TRBD1
j_gene: TRBJ2-7
abundance: -
CDR3nt: TGTGCCAGCGGGGGACAGGGGATCTACGAGCAGTACTTC
CDR3aa: CASGGQGIYEQYF

len: 10
v_gene: TRBV19
d_gene: -
j_gene: TRBJ2-1
abundance: -
CDR3nt: TGTGCCAGACAGGGCAAGAAGCAGTTCTTC
CDR3aa: CARQGKKQFF

len: 16
v_gene: TRBV4-2
d_gene: -
j_gene: TRBJ2-1
abundance: -
CDR3nt: TGTGCCAGCAGCCAAGGTGTAGGGGGCTCCTACAATGAGCAGTTCTTC
CDR3aa: CASSQGVGGSYNEQFF

len: 12
v_gene: TRBV7-2
d_gene: TRBD1
j_gene: TRBJ2-7
abundance: once
CDR3nt: TGTGCCAGATATACAGGGGTGGGAGAGCAGTACTTC
CDR3aa: CARYTGVGEQYF

len: 17
v_gene: TRBV7-9
d_gene: -
j_gene: TRBJ2-7
abundance: -
CDR3nt: TGTGCCAGCAGCTTACCTACAACCGGGACTTACTCCTACGAGCAGTACTTC
CDR3aa: CASSLPTTGTYSYEQYF

len: 15
v_gene: TRBV5-1
d_gene: TRBD1
j_gene: TRBJ2-1
abundance: -
CDR3nt: TGCGCCAGCAGCGACAGGGGATCCCGGAACAATGAGCAGTTCTTC
CDR3aa: CASSDRGSRNNEQFF

len: 13
v_gene: TRBV29-1
d_gene: TRBD2
j_gene: TRBJ2-5
abundance: -
CDR3nt: TGCAGCGCTAGCGGGGGGGCCGCAGAGACCCAGTACTTC
CDR3aa: CSASGGAAETQYF

len: 15
v_gene: TRBV27
d_gene: -
j_gene: TRBJ2-7
abundance: -
CDR3nt: TGTGCCAGCAGCCCGTTAGGCTACAGCTCCTACGAGCAGTACTTC
CDR3aa: CASSPLGYSSYEQYF

len: 14
v_gene: TRBV28
d_gene: -
j_gene: TRBJ1-5
abundance: -
CDR3nt: TGTGCCAGCACTAACGCGGGGGGCAATCAGCCCCAGCATTTT
CDR3aa: CASTNAGGNQPQHF

len: 17
v_gene: TRBV5-1
d_gene: -
j_gene: TRBJ1-1
abundance: -
CDR3nt: TGCGCCAGCAGCTTTTTCCTAGGAGTTGGCGGCCCCACTGAAGCTTTCTTT
CDR3aa: CASSFFLGVGGPTEAFF

len: 21
v_gene: TRBV4-2
d_gene: -
j_gene: TRBJ1-3
abundance: -
CDR3nt: TGTGCCAGCAGCCAAGATAGTCCTCGGACTCTACCGCTGAAGACTGGAAACACCATATATTTT
CDR3aa: CASSQDSPRTLPLKTGNTIYF

len: 14
v_gene: TRBV5-1
d_gene: -
j_gene: TRBJ2-3
abundance: -
CDR3nt: TGCGCCAGCAGTAGGAGGGGATCCTCAGATACGCAGTATTTT
CDR3aa: CASSRRGSSDTQYF

len: 12
v_gene: TRBV7-6
d_gene: TRBD1
j_gene: TRBJ2-1
abundance: -
CDR3nt: TGTGCCAGCAGCCGATCGACAGGGGAGCAGTTCTTC
CDR3aa: CASSRSTGEQFF

len: 12
v_gene: TRBV19
d_gene: -
j_gene: TRBJ1-1
abundance: -
CDR3nt: TGTGCCAGTAGGCAGGGTGACACTGAAGCTTTCTTT
CDR3aa: CASRQGDTEAFF

len: 15
v_gene: TRBV4-2
d_gene: -
j_gene: TRBJ2-1
abundance: -
CDR3nt: TGTGCCAGCAGCCCCCGCGGGGACGCTGTCAATGAGCAGTTCTTC
CDR3aa: CASSPRGDAVNEQFF

len: 13
v_gene: TRBV10-1
d_gene: -
j_gene: TRBJ1-1
abundance: -
CDR3nt: TGCGCCAGTCGCCAGGGGTTGAACACTGAAGCTTTCTTT
CDR3aa: CASRQGLNTEAFF

len: 14
v_gene: TRBV5-1
d_gene: TRBD1
j_gene: TRBJ2-5
abundance: -
CDR3nt: TGCGCCAGCAGCCTACCGGGACAGCAAGAGACCCAGTACTTC
CDR3aa: CASSLPGQQETQYF